Reported below is one TCR beta chain. The antigen is undetermined. This specimen comes from a study of cytomegalovirus exposure and HLA in healthy donors. Points from the study as a whole: Researchers reported in a later analysis that a missense DCLRE1C variant was tied to TCR beta V- and J-gene trimming.

The primer mix had 60 Vbeta and 13 Jbeta primers. The repertoire was sequenced with immunoSEQ multiplex PCR; TCRdb's copy has only in-frame clones and lacks some. This sample yields about 300,000 clones, of which 86% are seen a single time; 3% to 4% belongs to the top ten. Trimming took off 1 base at V and 5 bases at J, with 14 bases between the two ends. CDR3 length: 15 amino acids. Germline V CDR1 and CDR2: MNHEY, SMNVEV (reference sequence). The sequence was obtained from a man between 35 and 55 years old in good health and CMV-seropositive. The sequenced sample consisted of PBMCs. The chain is built from TRBV27 and TRBJ1-1, with D perhaps TRBD1 (5 bases). The CDR3 spells CASSLYKGMRTEAFF. The CDR3 DNA reads TGTGCCAGCAGTTTATACAAGGGGATGAGGACTGAAGCTTTCTTT.